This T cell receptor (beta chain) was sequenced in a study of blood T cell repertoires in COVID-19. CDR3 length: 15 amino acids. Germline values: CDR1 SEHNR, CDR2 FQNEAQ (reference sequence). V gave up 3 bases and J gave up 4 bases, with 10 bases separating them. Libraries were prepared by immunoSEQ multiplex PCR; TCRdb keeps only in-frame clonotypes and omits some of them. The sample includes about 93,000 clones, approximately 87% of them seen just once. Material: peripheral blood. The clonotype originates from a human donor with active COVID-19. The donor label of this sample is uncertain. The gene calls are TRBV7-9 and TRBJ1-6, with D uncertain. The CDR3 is CASSFEAPYNSPLHF. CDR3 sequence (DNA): TGTGCCAGCAGCTTCGAGGCGCCGTATAATTCACCCCTCCACTTT.